This T cell receptor beta chain appears in the sequencing data of a study of cytomegalovirus exposure and HLA in healthy donors. The PCR was carried out with 60 Vbeta primers and 13 Jbeta primers. Generated by immunoSEQ multiplex PCR, the TCRdb table keeps only in-frame clones and is missing some. The table includes about 54,000 clones, about 84% detected once. The CDR3 has 14 amino acids. Germline V gives CDR1 SGHAT, CDR2 FQNNGV. The J segment lost 3 bases and the V segment lost 3 bases, leaving 4 bases of the junction unmatched. This TCR was recovered from a female donor in good health and CMV-seronegative. Input material: PBMCs. This chain joins TRBV11-2 and TRBJ2-5; 7 bases line up with TRBD2. CDR3 region: CASSLASGKETQYF. In DNA form, the CDR3 reads TGTGCCAGCAGCTTGGCTAGCGGTAAAGAGACCCAGTACTTC. The full variable domain, with the rest looked up from reference TRBV11-2 and TRBJ2-5, is EAGVAQSPRYKIIEKRQSVAFWCNPISGHATLYWYQQILGQGPKLLIQFQNNGVVDDSQLPKDRFSAERLKGVDSTLKIQPAKLEDSAVYLCASSLASGKETQYFGPGTRLLVL.